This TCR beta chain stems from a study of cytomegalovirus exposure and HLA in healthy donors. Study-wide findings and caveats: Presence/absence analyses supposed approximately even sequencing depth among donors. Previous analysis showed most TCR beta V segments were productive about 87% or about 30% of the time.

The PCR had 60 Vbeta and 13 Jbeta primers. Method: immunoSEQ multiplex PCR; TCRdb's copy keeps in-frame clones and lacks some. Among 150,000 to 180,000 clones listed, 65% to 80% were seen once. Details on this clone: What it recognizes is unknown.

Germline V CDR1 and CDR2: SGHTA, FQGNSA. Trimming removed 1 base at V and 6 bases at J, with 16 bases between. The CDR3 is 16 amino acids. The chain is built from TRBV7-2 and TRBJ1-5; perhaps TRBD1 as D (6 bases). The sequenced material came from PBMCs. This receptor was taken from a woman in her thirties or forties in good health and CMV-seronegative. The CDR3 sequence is CASSLGGRGGAQPQHF. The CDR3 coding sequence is TGTGCCAGCAGCTTAGGGGGGAGAGGGGGAGCTCAGCCCCAGCATTTT.